This T cell receptor (beta chain) emerged from a study of blood T cell repertoires in COVID-19. Germline CDR1 and CDR2: SGHRS and YFSETQ. The J segment lost 3 bases and the V segment lost 4 bases, leaving 6 bases of the junction unmatched. The CDR3 sequence is 15 residues long. Here immunoSEQ multiplex PCR was the method, and the copy in TCRdb shows in-frame clones only, minus some. Here the sample spans around 330,000 clones, 85% being singletons. The clonotype comes from a woman under 40 who had been exposed to COVID-19. This chain uses TRBV5-1 with TRBJ2-3, with 9 positions matching TRBD1. Material: PBMCs or T cells enriched from blood (not recorded which). The CDR3, as DNA: TGCGCCAGCAGCCTAGGACAGGGGAAGACAGATACGCAGTATTTT. Translation gives CASSLGQGKTDTQYF. Complete variable domain (other parts from reference TRBV5-1 and TRBJ2-3): KAGVTQTPRYLIKTRGQQVTLSCSPISGHRSVSWYQQTPGQGLQFLFEYFSETQRNKGNFPGRFSGRQFSNSRSEMNVSTLELGDSALYLCASSLGQGKTDTQYFGPGTRLTVL.